A selection of T cell receptor beta chains follows, all from one sample in a study of CD8 T cells in ankylosing spondylitis. TCRdb processed the 5' RACE reads anew with MiXCR; each CDR3 protein has one entry. The sample comprises approximately 200,000 distinct CDR3 sequences, roughly 13% of which are singletons, and 15% to 20% rests with the top ten. The source material was blood, either unsorted or a sorted T cell fraction (not recorded which). The receptors come from a male donor with ankylosing spondylitis or in good health (not recorded which). The CDR3 runs from the conserved cysteine through the conserved F or W. D genes are given only for firm matches. The size field is filled for only some rows; it gives once, few, many or a size class.

d_gene	abundance	v_gene	j_gene	CDR3nt	CDR3aa
TRBD1	few	TRBV2	TRBJ2-1	TGTGCCAGCGTCTACGAAACAGGGGTCAATGAGCAGTTCTTC	CASVYETGVNEQFF
NA	NA	TRBV27	TRBJ2-5	TGTGACAGCAGACCAAACCCTGGCCGAGAGACCCAGTACTTC	CDSRPNPGRETQYF
TRBD2	NA	TRBV6-6	TRBJ2-3	TGTGCCAGCAGTTCGGGACTAGCGCTTTATTATTTT	CASSSGLALYYF
NA	few	TRBV27	TRBJ2-7	TGTGCCAGCAGTTTGTCCCCTTACTACGAGCAGTACTTC	CASSLSPYYEQYF
TRBD1	NA	TRBV5-6	TRBJ2-7	TGTGCCAGCAGCTTTCCGGGACAGGCGAGCTCCTACGAGCAGTACTTC	CASSFPGQASSYEQYF
NA	few	TRBV20-1	TRBJ1-2	TGCAGTGCTAGAGATAACGTGGGAGAGCAAGCTAACTATGGCTACACCTTC	CSARDNVGEQANYGYTF
TRBD2	few	TRBV12-3/TRBV12-4	TRBJ2-1	TGTGCCAGCAGTTTACCTAGCGGGGTAAACAATGAGCAGTTCTTC	CASSLPSGVNNEQFF
NA	NA	TRBV12-3/TRBV12-4	TRBJ1-4	TGTGCCAGCAGTCCATCCGTTTGGGGAAGTGGAGAAAAACTGTTTTTT	CASSPSVWGSGEKLFF
NA	NA	TRBV29-1	TRBJ2-7	TGCAGCGTTGGGGGGGGACAGTACTACGAGCAGTACTTC	CSVGGGQYYEQYF
NA	few	TRBV5-4	TRBJ2-3	TGTGCCAGCAGCTTGGGACCTGCAGCGCAGTATTTT	CASSLGPAAQYF
TRBD1	NA	TRBV4-1	TRBJ2-2	TGCGCCAGCAGCCAAGATGGGACAGGGTACACCGGGGAGCTGTTTTTT	CASSQDGTGYTGELFF
NA	NA	TRBV27	TRBJ2-1	TGTGCCAGCGGACTACTCGACTACAATGAGCAGTTCTTC	CASGLLDYNEQFF
NA	few	TRBV3-1	TRBJ2-1	TGTGCCAGCAGCCAGGATGTAATTTGGGGTGAGCAGTTCTTC	CASSQDVIWGEQFF
TRBD2	NA	TRBV13	TRBJ2-5	TGTGCCTGCAGCTGGACTAGCGGGGGGGCCCGGGGCGTTGAGACCCAGTACTTC	CACSWTSGGARGVETQYF
NA	many	TRBV12-3/TRBV12-4	TRBJ2-7	TGTGCCAGCAGTTTCGGCGGGTCCTACGAGCAGTACTTC	CASSFGGSYEQYF
NA	NA	TRBV15	TRBJ2-5	TGTGCCACCAGCAGAGTGGCTGACACTCCCGAGACCCAGTACTTC	CATSRVADTPETQYF
NA	NA	TRBV4-2	TRBJ2-7	TGTGCCAGCAGCCAAGCGGGCGCGGGCCATCCCTACGAGCAGTACTTC	CASSQAGAGHPYEQYF
NA	many	TRBV10-3	TRBJ1-1	TGTGCCATCATGCCCTCCGAGAACACTGAAGCTTTCTTT	CAIMPSENTEAFF
NA	NA	TRBV4-1	TRBJ1-1	TGCGCCAGCAGCCCTGGGGGCCAGGGAGGGGACACTGAAGCTTTCTTT	CASSPGGQGGDTEAFF
NA	NA	TRBV27	TRBJ2-7	TGTGCCAGCAGTGCGGTGGACGGGGCCTCGAACTACGAGCAGTACTTC	CASSAVDGASNYEQYF
NA	few	TRBV19	TRBJ2-3	TGTGCCAGTAGCGACAGTCGGGGAGATACGCAGTATTTT	CASSDSRGDTQYF
NA	NA	TRBV5-5	TRBJ1-6	TGTGCCAGCAGCCCTCTTACGGATTCACCCCTCCACTTT	CASSPLTDSPLHF